The 13 T cell receptor beta chains reported below all come from one sample, sequenced in a study of lymphopenia after photon versus proton radiotherapy. Sequencing used immunoSEQ multiplex PCR; TCRdb keeps in-frame clones, though not all of them. Seen here are about 68,000 clones, roughly 93% observed once, and the top ten hold approximately 2.6%. Here the sequenced sample was peripheral blood, taken from a patient treated with photon-based radiotherapy. The receptors stem from a woman in her seventies with pancreatic cancer.

The V gene is TRBV6-5, the J gene TRBJ2-5; no definite D call. With the DNA end fitting TRBJ2-7 better, the J assignment may be wrong. The CDR3 extends over 14 amino acids. Germline values: CDR1 MNHEY, CDR2 SVGAGI. In DNA, the CDR3 is TGTGCCAGCAGTTACTGGGATTTCAGGATCGAGCAGTACTTC. Protein: CASSYWDFRIEQYF.

V gene TRBV5-1 combines with J gene TRBJ1-4; D may be TRBD1 (6 bases). The CDR3 is 16 amino acids. Germline CDR1 and CDR2: SGHRS and YFSETQ. Trimming shortened V by 0 bases and J by 0 bases, and 9 bases separated the two germline ends. The CDR3 loop reads CASSLEGVATNEKLFF. DNA for the CDR3: TGCGCCAGCAGCTTGGAGGGGGTCGCAACTAATGAAAAACTGTTTTTT.

This CDR3 reads CASSRQGTGGYTF. CDR3 sequence (DNA): TGTGCCAGCAGCCGACAGGGTACGGGGGGCTACACCTTC. The gene calls are TRBV7-2 and TRBJ1-2; 7 bases line up with TRBD1. This CDR3 has 13 residues. Germline CDR1 is SGHTA and CDR2 is FQGNSA. J lost 8 bases, V lost 5 bases, and 8 bases had no gene match.

The chain carries TRBV7-8 and TRBJ2-7; D unresolved. Germline V gene sequence: CDR1 SGHVS, CDR2 FQNEAQ. This CDR3 is 14 amino acids long. Trimming took 5 bases from V and 1 from J, leaving 12 bases between them. The CDR3, as DNA: TGTGCCAGCAGCCACCCAGTAGTGTCCTACGAGCAGTACTTC. Protein: CASSHPVVSYEQYF.

The chain carries TRBV9 and TRBJ2-2; weak D call: TRBD1 (5 bases). The germline CDR1 and CDR2 sequences are SGDLS and YYNGEE. Trimming took 1 base from V and 3 from J, leaving 7 bases between them. The CDR3 runs to 14 residues. The CDR3 sequence: CASSVSRDTGELFF. The CDR3 DNA follows: TGTGCCAGCAGCGTAAGCAGGGACACCGGGGAGCTGTTTTTT.

This clone turned up a few times. The chain joins TRBV30 to TRBJ2-3; D tentatively fits TRBD1 or TRBD2 (5 bases each). V dropped 4 bases and J dropped 2 bases, with 13 bases sitting between them. The CDR3 has 14 residues. In germline, CDR1 is GTSNPN, CDR2 SVGIG (reference sequence). The CDR3 loop is CAWMGEANTDTQYF. The CDR3, as DNA: TGTGCCTGGATGGGGGAAGCTAACACAGATACGCAGTATTTT.

The rearrangement uses TRBV27 and TRBJ2-7, with TRBD2 matching over 10 bases. The ends lost 2 bases at V and 4 bases at J; junction bases unmatched: 5. Germline CDR1 is MNHEY and CDR2 is SMNVEV (reference sequence). The CDR3 has 15 residues. CDR3 bases: TGTGCCAGCAGTTTAACCCTAGCGGGAGCATACGAGCAGTACTTC. Amino acid sequence: CASSLTLAGAYEQYF.

The CDR3 reads CATSSDKDRARTDTQYF. The CDR3, as DNA: TGTGCCACCAGCAGTGACAAGGACAGGGCGAGGACAGATACGCAGTATTTT. The gene calls are TRBV15 and TRBJ2-3, with 8 bases aligning to TRBD1. Trimming at V came to 3 bases and at J to 3 bases, leaving 11 bases not matched to a gene. The V gene's germline CDR1 is LNHNV and CDR2 YYDKDF (reference sequence). CDR3 length: 17 amino acids.

This chain connects TRBV18 to TRBJ1-2; D is perhaps TRBD1 (5 bases). V gave up 2 bases and J gave up 4 bases, with 14 bases separating them. The CDR3 length is 15 residues. Per the germline V gene, CDR1 is KGHSH and CDR2 is LQKENI. The DNA of the CDR3 is TGTGCCAGCTCACCAGTGGGGGATCCCCTCTATGGCTACACCTTC. It encodes CASSPVGDPLYGYTF.

This clone appeared a single time. The gene calls are TRBV9 and TRBJ2-3; D is unresolved. The length of the CDR3 is 15 residues. The V gene's germline CDR1 is SGDLS and CDR2 YYNGEE. V lost 0 bases, J lost 6 bases, and 14 bases lay in between. CDR3 nucleotides: TGTGCCAGCAGCGTAGCTTGGGGTCCCTCGGATACGCAGTATTTT. Its protein product is CASSVAWGPSDTQYF.

The chain is built from TRBV28 and TRBJ1-2; the match to TRBD1 covers 11 bases. With 6 bases clipped from V and 4 bases from J, the junction kept 7 bases outside the gene matches. The germline V gene encodes CDR1 MDHEN and CDR2 SYDVKM. This CDR3 spans 15 amino acids. The CDR3 reads CASSMGQGVLYGYTF. In DNA, the CDR3 is TGTGCCAGCAGCATGGGACAGGGGGTCCTCTATGGCTACACCTTC.

The chain has TRBV7-2 and TRBJ2-5; D remains ambiguous. The germline gives CDR1 SGHTA, CDR2 FQGNSA. Between the trimmed V and J ends, which lost 5 bases and 4 bases, there was a span of 11 bases. The CDR3 has 13 amino acids. CDR3 in amino acids: CASSQNIGETQYF. The CDR3 DNA sequence: TGTGCCAGCAGCCAAAATATTGGAGAGACCCAGTACTTC.

The chain is built from TRBV19 and TRBJ1-2, with no clear D. The V end was cut by 4 bases, the J end by 8 bases, with 8 bases between. CDR3 size: 11 residues. Germline-derived CDR1 and CDR2 are LNHDA and SQIVND (reference sequence). CDR3 nucleotide sequence: TGTGCCAGTAGTAGGGGATGGGGCTACACCTTC. Protein sequence: CASSRGWGYTF.